The clone carrying this T cell receptor (beta chain) was counted ten times or more. The antigen is unknown. This CDR3 spans 11 amino acids. Trimming cost V 8 bases and J 5 bases, with 10 bases left between them. The V gene's germline CDR1 is SEHNR and CDR2 FQNEAQ (reference sequence). This entry comes from a study of CD8 T cells in ankylosing spondylitis. Quantitative 5'-RACE with molecular barcodes was used to make the TCR beta libraries. From the 5' RACE reads, TCRdb called clonotypes with MiXCR, one entry per CDR3 protein. This sample has about 500,000 distinct CDR3 sequences; about 13% occur once, and the top ten carry about 6.8%. Study findings and constraints: In ankylosing spondylitis blood, a motif of about 8 highly homologous TCR beta variants appeared characteristic. Reported data indicate significant enrichment of disease-linked clones within matched ankylosing spondylitis synovial fluid.

Sequencing was carried out using blood, either unsorted or a sorted T cell fraction (not recorded which). This clonotype was obtained from a male donor with ankylosing spondylitis. The chain is built from TRBV7-9 and TRBJ2-7; no reliable D call. CDR3 sequence: CASEGFHEQYF. The CDR3 DNA is TGTGCCAGCGAAGGGTTCCACGAGCAGTACTTC.